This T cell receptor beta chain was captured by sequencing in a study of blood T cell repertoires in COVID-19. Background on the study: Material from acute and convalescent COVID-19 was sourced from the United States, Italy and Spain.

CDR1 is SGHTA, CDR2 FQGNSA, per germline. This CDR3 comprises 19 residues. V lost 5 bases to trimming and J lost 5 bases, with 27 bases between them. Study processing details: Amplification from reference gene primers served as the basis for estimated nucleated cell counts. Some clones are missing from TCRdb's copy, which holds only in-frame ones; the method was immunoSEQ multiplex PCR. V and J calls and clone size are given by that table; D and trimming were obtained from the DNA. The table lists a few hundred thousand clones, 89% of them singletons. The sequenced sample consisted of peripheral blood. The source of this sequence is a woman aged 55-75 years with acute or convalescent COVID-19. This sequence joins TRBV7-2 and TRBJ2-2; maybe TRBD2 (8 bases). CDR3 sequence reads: CASSLRGRGRNQSTGELFF. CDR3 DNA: TGTGCCAGCAGCCTTAGGGGGCGCGGGAGGAATCAGTCTACCGGGGAGCTGTTTTTT.